Presented here are 20 T cell receptor beta chains from one specimen sequenced in a study of blood T cell repertoires in COVID-19. Sequencing was performed with immunoSEQ multiplex PCR; in TCRdb, only in-frame clones are kept and a portion is missing. Of roughly 190,000 clones in the sample, over 75% were seen once. The sample comprised peripheral blood. The receptors were gathered from a woman in her forties or fifties with acute or convalescent COVID-19.

The rearrangement links TRBV7-9 to TRBJ2-3; 9 bases map to TRBD2. Germline-derived CDR1 and CDR2 are SEHNR and FQNEAQ (reference sequence). The CDR3 has 14 residues. Unmatched junction bases numbered 1, after V lost 4 bases and J lost 2 bases. CDR3 in amino acids: CASSWTSATDTQYF. The CDR3, as DNA: TGTGCCAGCAGCTGGACTAGCGCCACAGATACGCAGTATTTT.

CDR3 bases: TGTGCCAGCAGTTTATCGTTACAGGGGGCCCTTGAGCAGTTCTTC. It yields the protein CASSLSLQGALEQFF. This chain uses TRBV27 with TRBJ2-1; 9 bases line up with TRBD1. The junction had 6 bases not matched to a gene; V was cut back by 0 bases and J by 9 bases. The CDR3 consists of 15 residues. Germline V CDR1 and CDR2: MNHEY, SMNVEV (reference sequence).

The chain combines TRBV28 with TRBJ1-5; D perhaps matches TRBD1 (6 bases). Germline assignment: CDR1 MDHEN and CDR2 SYDVKM. Trimming removed 5 bases at V and 7 bases at J, with 18 bases between. The CDR3 loop spans 15 amino acids. Written as DNA, the CDR3 is TGTGCCAGCAGTATAGCCCACAGGGTTGAACAGCCCCAGCATTTT. Its protein product is CASSIAHRVEQPQHF.

This clone was seen many times. The V gene is TRBV28, the J gene TRBJ2-3; TRBD1 might be the D (5 bases). Trimming cost V 5 bases and J 1 base, with 22 bases left between them. The CDR3 totals 18 residues. The germline gives CDR1 MDHEN, CDR2 SYDVKM. The CDR3 nucleotides are TGTGCCAGCAGTAGCCCCCCCGGACAAGGGTTTGGCACAGATACGCAGTATTTT. This sequence encodes CASSSPPGQGFGTDTQYF.

The chain is built from TRBV30 and TRBJ1-3; TRBD1 might be the D (5 bases). This CDR3 contains 15 residues. Germline V gene data show CDR1 as GTSNPN and CDR2 as SVGIG (reference sequence). The germline V and J ends were trimmed by 5 bases and 2 bases, with 16 bases remaining between them. CDR3 nucleotide sequence: TGTGCCTGGCACCGCGGGGGATTCGCTGGAAACACCATATATTTT. It encodes CAWHRGGFAGNTIYF.

The genes are TRBV5-4 and TRBJ2-3, with D tentatively TRBD2 (6 bases). The CDR3 contains 13 residues. V was pared by 3 bases and J by 3 bases, with 8 bases between. The germline gives CDR1 SGHNT, CDR2 YYREEE (reference sequence). In DNA, the CDR3 is TGTGCCAGCAGCTGGGGGGTAACAGATACGCAGTATTTT. This codes for CASSWGVTDTQYF.

The V call is TRBV18, the J call TRBJ2-1; 7 nucleotides line up with TRBD1. Germline trimming cut 5 bases from V and 6 bases from J; bases unmatched to any gene: 4. The V gene's germline CDR1 is KGHSH and CDR2 LQKENI. CDR3 size: 13 residues. Here the CDR3 reads CASSSGTVNEQFF. CDR3 in DNA: TGTGCCAGCTCATCCGGGACAGTCAATGAGCAGTTCTTC.

The chain links TRBV19 to TRBJ1-2; weak D call: TRBD1 (6 bases). Germline CDR1 is LNHDA and CDR2 is SQIVND (reference sequence). Trimming took off 7 bases at V and 3 bases at J, with 15 bases between the two ends. This CDR3 has 14 residues. In nucleotides, the CDR3 is TGTGCCAGTACCCCCGGGGGGGCGTACTATGGCTACACCTTC. Translated, it gives CASTPGGAYYGYTF. Drawing the rest from reference TRBV19 and TRBJ1-2, the complete variable domain is DGGITQSPKYLFRKEGQNVTLSCEQNLNHDAMYWYRQDPGQGLRLIYYSQIVNDFQKGDIAEGYSVSREKKESFPLTVTSAQKNPTAFYLCASTPGGAYYGYTFGSGTRLTVV.

This sequence joins TRBV2 and TRBJ2-3; 14 nucleotides agree with TRBD2. The CDR3 has 17 residues. Germline trimming cut 6 bases from V and 9 bases from J; bases unmatched to any gene: 14. Looked up from germline, CDR1 is SNHLY and CDR2 is FYNNEI. DNA for the CDR3: TGTGCCAGCAGCGGGGAGACTAGCGGGAGGGCCTATCGCACGCAGTATTTT. Its translation is CASSGETSGRAYRTQYF.

This clone has a handful of counts. The chain has TRBV6-5 and TRBJ2-1, with 11 bases fitting TRBD2. The ends lost 6 bases at V and 4 bases at J; junction bases unmatched: 5. Germline V gene lookup returns CDR1 MNHEY and CDR2 SVGAGI. The CDR3 consists of 15 residues. CDR3 DNA sequence: TGTGCCAGCAGCAAGGGACTAGCGGTTTACAATGAGCAGTTCTTC. Translation gives CASSKGLAVYNEQFF.

The rearrangement links TRBV19 to TRBJ2-1, with 14 nucleotides matching TRBD2. Germline loops: CDR1 LNHDA, CDR2 SQIVND (reference sequence). J lost 7 bases, V lost 6 bases, and 2 bases had no gene match. This CDR3 contains 14 residues. The CDR3 bases are TGTGCCAGTAGGCGACTAGCGGGGGGGAATGAGCAGTTCTTC. Its translation: CASRRLAGGNEQFF.

This clone was recorded a few times. The rearrangement links TRBV15 to TRBJ2-3, with 14 nucleotides matching TRBD2. The CDR3 contains 18 residues. CDR1 LNHNV and CDR2 YYDKDF come from the germline V gene (reference sequence). The V and J ends lost 5 bases and 5 bases, in that order; junction bases with no gene match: 12. CDR3 residues: CATSHPTSGRASQDTQYF. Written as DNA, the CDR3 is TGTGCCACCAGCCACCCGACTAGCGGGAGGGCCTCACAAGATACGCAGTATTTT.

This chain connects TRBV5-1 to TRBJ2-1, with 11 bases lining up with TRBD2. The CDR3 runs to 15 residues. Trimming removed 4 bases from V and 8 bases from J; junction bases left unmatched: 8. Germline V gives CDR1 SGHRS, CDR2 YFSETQ. CDR3 region: CASSTLAGGGDEQFF. As DNA, the CDR3 is TGCGCCAGCAGCACTCTAGCGGGAGGTGGGGATGAGCAGTTCTTC. Together with reference TRBV5-1 and TRBJ2-1, the CDR3 gives the full variable domain: KAGVTQTPRYLIKTRGQQVTLSCSPISGHRSVSWYQQTPGQGLQFLFEYFSETQRNKGNFPGRFSGRQFSNSRSEMNVSTLELGDSALYLCASSTLAGGGDEQFFGPGTRLTVL.

The chain has TRBV9 and TRBJ1-6; 7 bases align to TRBD1. There are 16 residues in the CDR3. The ends lost 3 bases at V and 4 bases at J; junction bases unmatched: 7. Per germline, CDR1 SGDLS and CDR2 YYNGEE. The CDR3 nucleotides read TGTGCCAGCAGCGCGAAGGACAGGACTTATAATTCACCCCTCCACTTT. Protein: CASSAKDRTYNSPLHF. Together with reference TRBV9 and TRBJ1-6, the CDR3 gives the full variable domain: DSGVTQTPKHLITATGQRVTLRCSPRSGDLSVYWYQQSLDQGLQFLIQYYNGEERAKGNILERFSAQQFPDLHSELNLSSLELGDSALYFCASSAKDRTYNSPLHFGNGTRLTVT.

The genes are TRBV7-2 and TRBJ2-7; 7 bases are a match to TRBD1. V trimming: 2 bases; J trimming: 7 bases; junction bases outside the gene matches: 11. Germline-derived CDR1 and CDR2 are SGHTA and FQGNSA. The CDR3 has 15 residues. CDR3 residues: CASSLWAGVRGEQYF. CDR3 DNA: TGTGCCAGCAGCTTATGGGCAGGGGTCAGGGGGGAGCAGTACTTC.

V and J are TRBV5-1 and TRBJ1-4; 8 bases are shared with TRBD1. Germline V CDR1 and CDR2: SGHRS, YFSETQ. After removal of 3 bases from V and 6 bases from J, the junction contained 4 bases not matched to a gene. There are 14 residues in the CDR3. This CDR3 is CASSSQGAHEKLFF. The CDR3 region has the DNA TGCGCCAGCAGCTCTCAGGGGGCACATGAAAAACTGTTTTTT.

This clone turned up a few times. CDR3 residues: CASSFRGSGDQPQHF. DNA of the CDR3: TGTGCCAGCAGTTTCAGGGGGTCGGGGGATCAGCCCCAGCATTTT. This chain connects TRBV27 to TRBJ1-5; 7 positions agree with TRBD1. The CDR3 contains 15 residues. Trimming cost V 3 bases and J 5 bases; bases outside gene matches: 7. CDR1 is MNHEY, CDR2 SMNVEV, per germline (reference sequence).

V gene TRBV7-2 combines with J gene TRBJ1-4; perhaps TRBD1 as D (5 bases). This CDR3 comprises 13 residues. Germline V gene data show CDR1 as SGHTA and CDR2 as FQGNSA. V was clipped by 1 base and J by 10 bases, with 10 bases between them. The CDR3: CASSLEDRGKLFF. Written as DNA, the CDR3 is TGTGCCAGCAGCTTAGAGGATAGGGGAAAACTGTTTTTT.

This clone was seen once. The rearrangement uses TRBV30 and TRBJ2-1, with 11 nucleotides matching TRBD1. This CDR3 contains 15 residues. The germline V gene has CDR1 GTSNPN and CDR2 SVGIG (reference sequence). The ends lost 1 base at V and 8 bases at J; junction bases unmatched: 7. This CDR3 is CAWSGGQGAFDEQFF. The CDR3 nucleotides are TGTGCCTGGAGTGGAGGACAGGGGGCTTTCGATGAGCAGTTCTTC.

The rearrangement links TRBV24-1 to TRBJ1-2, with D possibly matching TRBD1 (6 bases). The length of the CDR3 is 14 residues. With 5 bases removed from V and 2 bases from J, the gap between germline ends came to 11 bases. Germline V gives CDR1 KGHDR, CDR2 SFDVKD. The CDR3 is CATSAPGTNYGYTF. The CDR3 DNA reads as TGTGCCACCAGTGCCCCGGGGACAAACTATGGCTACACCTTC.